Listed below are T cell receptor beta chains from one sample, sequenced in a study of blood T cell repertoires in COVID-19. The repertoire was sequenced with immunoSEQ multiplex PCR; TCRdb's copy has only in-frame clones and lacks some. The top ten clones hold approximately 4% of a sample with about 260,000 clones, around 80% of them seen once. The specimen was PBMCs or T cells enriched from blood (not recorded which). The receptors come from a man younger than 40 with acute COVID-19. The CDR3 runs from the conserved cysteine through the conserved F or W. A D gene is named only where the DNA matches it firmly. Expanded clones are given a class, and other clones once, few, many or no size at all.

cdr3_length	d_call	v_call	j_call	clone_size	cdr3_nt	cdr3_aa
14	NA	TRBV2	TRBJ2-4	once	TGTGCCAGCAGTTCACAGGGTATTGAAAACATTCAGTACTTC	CASSSQGIENIQYF
14	TRBD2	TRBV19	TRBJ2-1	once	TGTGCCAGTTCCAGGACTAGCTCTCCCTATGAGCAGTTCTTC	CASSRTSSPYEQFF
14	NA	TRBV6-1	TRBJ1-5	NA	TGTGCCAGCAGTGAAAACGTCGAGAATCAGCCCCAGCATTTT	CASSENVENQPQHF
16	TRBD2	TRBV5-1	TRBJ2-1	NA	TGTGCCAGCAGGCGGGGAGGGCGGCAGGACTACAATGAGCAGTTCTTC	CASRRGGRQDYNEQFF
13	NA	TRBV3-1/TRBV3-2	TRBJ1-4	NA	TGTGCCAGCGCGGTTAGCACCAATGAAAAACTGTTTTTT	CASAVSTNEKLFF
15	NA	TRBV4-1	TRBJ2-2	NA	TGCGCCAGCAGCCAAGAGCGGACGAACACCGGGGAGCTGTTTTTT	CASSQERTNTGELFF
14	NA	TRBV11-2	TRBJ1-3	NA	TGTGCCAGCAGCTACCGACGGGTCGGGAACACCATATATTTT	CASSYRRVGNTIYF
15	NA	TRBV6-5	TRBJ1-1	NA	TGTGCCAGCAGTTATGACCTCACCGGGGGCACTGAAGCTTTCTTT	CASSYDLTGGTEAFF
17	TRBD2	TRBV5-1	TRBJ2-1	NA	TGTGCCAGCAGCTTGCGCCCGGGACTAGCAGACTACAATGAGCAGTTCTTC	CASSLRPGLADYNEQFF
15	NA	TRBV13	TRBJ1-4	NA	TGTGCCAGCAGCCCGGAAGGGGGAGCTAATGAAAAACTGTTTTTT	CASSPEGGANEKLFF
14	NA	TRBV6-5	TRBJ1-2	few	TGTGCCAGCAGTTACAGTCAGGACATATTGGGCTACACCTTC	CASSYSQDILGYTF
13	TRBD1	TRBV6-5	TRBJ1-1	NA	TGTGCCAGCAGACTGACAGGGGGAACTGAAGCTTTCTTT	CASRLTGGTEAFF
15	NA	TRBV19	TRBJ2-2	NA	TGTGCCAGTAGTAGCGGAGTCTGGGGGGTCGGGGAGCTGTTTTTT	CASSSGVWGVGELFF
13	NA	TRBV12-3/TRBV12-4	TRBJ1-2	few	TGTGCCAGCAGTTTCGACAGTAACTATGGCTACACCTTC	CASSFDSNYGYTF
15	TRBD1	TRBV9	TRBJ2-2	NA	TGTGCCAGCAGCGTGGGACAGGGATACACCGGGGAGCTGTTTTTT	CASSVGQGYTGELFF
10	NA	TRBV20-1	TRBJ1-1	many	TGCAGTGTAGCAAACACTGAAGCTTTCTTT	CSVANTEAFF
14	TRBD1	TRBV11-2	TRBJ1-4	NA	TGTGCCAGCAGCCGCGACAGGGTGGGTGAAAAACTGTTTTTT	CASSRDRVGEKLFF
15	TRBD1	TRBV6-1	TRBJ1-5	few	TGTGCCAGCAGTGAATCCCGACAGGGTGATCAGCCCCAGCATTTT	CASSESRQGDQPQHF
14	NA	TRBV5-6	TRBJ1-1	NA	TGTGCCAGCAGGGAAACAGGTATGAACACTGAAGCTTTCTTT	CASRETGMNTEAFF
11	NA	TRBV9	TRBJ1-1	NA	TGTGCCAGCAGTAGGGGAACTGAAGCTTTCTTT	CASSRGTEAFF
15	NA	TRBV6-5	TRBJ1-2	few	TGTGCCAGCACCTCGCACGGGAGGCGGAACTATGGCTACACCTTC	CASTSHGRRNYGYTF
14	NA	TRBV18	TRBJ1-1	NA	TGTGCCAGCTCACCAGGTCTATCGGGGACTGAAGCTTTCTTT	CASSPGLSGTEAFF
16	TRBD2	TRBV6-4	TRBJ2-3	once	TGTGCCAGCAGTGACTCGACTAGCGGGGGGGCAGATACGCAGTATTTT	CASSDSTSGGADTQYF
15	TRBD2	TRBV11-1	TRBJ2-1	once	TGTGCCAGCAGCCGCCTAGCGGGGGCATACAATGAGCAGTTCTTC	CASSRLAGAYNEQFF
14	TRBD1	TRBV3-1/TRBV3-2	TRBJ1-5	NA	TGTGCCAGCAGCCAAGGGGACAGGGAAAGGCCCCAGCATTTT	CASSQGDRERPQHF
11	NA	TRBV3-1/TRBV3-2	TRBJ2-3	once	TGTGCCAGCAGCCAGGCCGATACGCAGTATTTT	CASSQADTQYF
15	TRBD2	TRBV11-2	TRBJ2-2	NA	TGTGCCAGCAGCTTGGGAGGGGTAAACACCGGGGAGCTGTTTTTT	CASSLGGVNTGELFF
15	TRBD1	TRBV27	TRBJ2-1	NA	TGTGCCAGCAGGGCCGGGACAGGGGGCGGTTATGAGCAGTTCTTC	CASRAGTGGGYEQFF
13	NA	TRBV2	TRBJ1-6	once	TGTGCCATCTGGGGCAGGCAAAATTCACCCCTCCACTTT	CAIWGRQNSPLHF
14	TRBD2	TRBV13	TRBJ2-1	NA	TGTGCCAGCTCCCCTACCGGGAGGATTACTGAGCAGTTCTTC	CASSPTGRITEQFF
14	NA	TRBV19	TRBJ1-1	few	TGTGCCAGTAGTATAGTTTTCAGGAACACTGAAGCTTTCTTT	CASSIVFRNTEAFF
16	TRBD2	TRBV10-2	TRBJ2-2	NA	TGCGCCAGCAGTGAGTCCGGACTAGCTGGGTCCGGGGAGCTGTTTTTT	CASSESGLAGSGELFF
12	TRBD1	TRBV19	TRBJ1-2	NA	TGTGCCAGTAGTCTCGACCGGGACAGGGTTACCTTC	CASSLDRDRVTF
15	NA	TRBV27	TRBJ1-1	NA	TGTGCCAGCAGTCCCCCACAGCCTACGAACACTGAAGCTTTCTTT	CASSPPQPTNTEAFF
14	TRBD1	TRBV19	TRBJ1-2	NA	TGTGCCAGTAGTACCCAGGGGGCCTCTAATGGCTACACCTTC	CASSTQGASNGYTF
12	NA	TRBV7-9	TRBJ1-1	NA	TGTGCCAGCAGCTTACTGACAGGAGAAGCTTTCTTT	CASSLLTGEAFF
16	NA	TRBV7-3	TRBJ2-1	NA	TGTGCCAGCAGCCCGCAAGGTGGTCCGGGCTACAATGAGCAGTTCTTC	CASSPQGGPGYNEQFF
12	NA	TRBV28	TRBJ2-5	NA	TGTGCCAGCAGTTGGGGGCGAGAGACCCAGTACTTC	CASSWGRETQYF
13	NA	TRBV19	TRBJ2-3	once	TGTGCCAGTAGTAGCGGGGCAATAGATACGCAGTATTTT	CASSSGAIDTQYF